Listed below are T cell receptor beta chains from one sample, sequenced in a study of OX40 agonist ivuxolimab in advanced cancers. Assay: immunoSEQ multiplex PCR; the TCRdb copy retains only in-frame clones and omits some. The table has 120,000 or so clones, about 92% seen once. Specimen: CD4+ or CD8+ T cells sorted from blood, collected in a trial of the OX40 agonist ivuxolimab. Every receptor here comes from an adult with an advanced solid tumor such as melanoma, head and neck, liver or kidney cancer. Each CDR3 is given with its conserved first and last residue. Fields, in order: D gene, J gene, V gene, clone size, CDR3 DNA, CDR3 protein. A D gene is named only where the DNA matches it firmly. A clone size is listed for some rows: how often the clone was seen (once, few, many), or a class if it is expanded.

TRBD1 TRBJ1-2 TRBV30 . TGTGCCTGGTCAGGGGGGTTCTATGGCTACACCTTC CAWSGGFYGYTF
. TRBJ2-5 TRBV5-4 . TGTGCCAGCAGCCGTACGATGGAGACCCAGTACTTC CASSRTMETQYF
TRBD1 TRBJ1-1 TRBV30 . TGTGCCTGGAGTACGGGACAGAAGAACACTGAAGCTTTCTTT CAWSTGQKNTEAFF
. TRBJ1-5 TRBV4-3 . TGCGCCAGCAGCCAACCTACAGTAAGTGGCAATCAGCCCCAGCATTTT CASSQPTVSGNQPQHF
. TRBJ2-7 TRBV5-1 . TGCGCCAGCAGCTTGGGCGTCAACTCCTACGAGCAGTACTTC CASSLGVNSYEQYF
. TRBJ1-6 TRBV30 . TGTGCCTGGAGTAAAAATACACCCCTCCACTTT CAWSKNTPLHF
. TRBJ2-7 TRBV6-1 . TGTGCCAGCATGGTGCATCGGGACTACGAGCAGTACTTC CASMVHRDYEQYF
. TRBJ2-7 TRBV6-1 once TGTGCCAGCAGTGAACCCCTTCCCTTGTACGAGCAGTACTTC CASSEPLPLYEQYF
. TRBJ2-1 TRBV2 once TGTGCCACCTCTCCCGGCAGGCGACGCAATGAGCAGTTCTTC CATSPGRRRNEQFF
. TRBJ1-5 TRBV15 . TGTGCCACCAGCAGAGATCGAGTTAGCGGGCAGCCCCAGCATTTT CATSRDRVSGQPQHF
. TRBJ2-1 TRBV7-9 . TGTGCCAGCAGCTTAGGGCAGTTTTGGGCCGGTGTTGAGCAGTTCTTC CASSLGQFWAGVEQFF
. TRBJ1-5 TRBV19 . TGTGCCAGTAGTATAGGTACAGGCAATCAGCCCCAGCATTTT CASSIGTGNQPQHF
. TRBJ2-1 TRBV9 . TGTGCCAGCAGCGAAACCGGGGCCTGGGACAATGAGCAGTTCTTC CASSETGAWDNEQFF
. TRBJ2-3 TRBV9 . TGTGCCAGCAGCCCCAATCTCGATACGCAGTATTTT CASSPNLDTQYF
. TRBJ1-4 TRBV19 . TGTGCCAGTAGTGTCCAGGATTCTGAAAAACTGTTTTTT CASSVQDSEKLFF
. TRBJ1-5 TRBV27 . TGTGCCAGCAGTATCGGTTGGGCAGCGGGGCAGCCCCAGCATTTT CASSIGWAAGQPQHF
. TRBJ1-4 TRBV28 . TGTGCCAGCAGTTTAAAAGGGGGGGGACTGTTTTTT CASSLKGGGLFF
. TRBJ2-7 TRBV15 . TGTGCCACCAGCAGAGTTTTTGGGTCCTACGAGCAGTACTTC CATSRVFGSYEQYF